Presented here are 9 T cell receptor beta chains from one specimen sequenced in a study of beta chain features in type 1 diabetes. Isolated RNA was reverse transcribed in full, so expressed TCRB transcripts were sequenced. Profiled with immunoSEQ multiplex PCR; TCRdb holds only in-frame clones, not every one. The sample carries about 130,000 clones, just over 9% recorded once. The specimen sequenced was central memory CD4+ T cells from blood. Receptors were obtained from a man aged 18-30 years in good health.

This chain uses TRBV7-2 with TRBJ2-1; 7 positions match TRBD1. Looked up from germline, CDR1 is SGHTA and CDR2 is FQGNSA. The V segment lost 1 base and the J segment 9 bases; nucleotides outside the gene matches: 12. The CDR3 totals 16 residues. Written as DNA, the CDR3 is TGTGCCAGCAGCTTAGTTTATAGGGCCCGGGACAGTGAGCAGTTCTTC. Translation gives CASSLVYRARDSEQFF.

Only a few counts were recorded for this clone. The J gene is TRBJ2-5, the V gene TRBV28; 7 bases line up with TRBD2. The assigned J gene may be wrong: the sequence end matches TRBJ2-7 better. This CDR3 spans 16 amino acids. CDR1 and CDR2 (germline): MDHEN, SYDVKM. The DNA of the CDR3 is TGTGCCAGCAGTTCCCCGGGTGAGCGGGGATCCTACGAGCAGTACTTC. Translated, it gives CASSSPGERGSYEQYF.

In this sample, this clone turned up a few times. The V gene is TRBV30, the J gene TRBJ2-1, with 11 bases aligning to TRBD2. After removal of 3 bases from V and 4 bases from J, the junction contained 5 bases not matched to a gene. Germline CDR1 reads GTSNPN; CDR2 reads SVGIG (reference sequence). The CDR3 contains 15 residues. CDR3 DNA sequence: TGTGCCTGGAGAGGCGTAGCGGGGGGGTACAATGAGCAGTTCTTC. It is translated as CAWRGVAGGYNEQFF. Looking up the rest from reference TRBV30 and TRBJ2-1 gives the full variable domain: SQTIHQWPATLVQPVGSPLSLECTVEGTSNPNLYWYRQAAGRGLQLLFYSVGIGQISSEVPQNLSASRPQDRQFILSSKKLLLSDSGFYLCAWRGVAGGYNEQFFGPGTRLTVL.

This clone was detected only a few times. The V gene is TRBV27, the J gene TRBJ1-6; 8 positions agree with TRBD1. The CDR3 is 17 amino acids. The V and J ends lost 3 bases and 9 bases, in that order; junction bases with no gene match: 13. The germline CDR1 and CDR2 sequences are MNHEY and SMNVEV (reference sequence). CDR3 nucleotides: TGTGCCAGCAGTTTGGGACAGGCTGGCGTGACATCTTCACCCCTCCACTTT. The encoded protein is CASSLGQAGVTSSPLHF.

This clone was picked up a small number of times. V gene TRBV7-3 combines with J gene TRBJ2-7; 9 bases align to TRBD2. CDR3 length: 17 amino acids. V gave up 2 bases and J gave up 6 bases; unmatched junction bases: 14. The germline V gene has CDR1 SGHTA and CDR2 FQGTGA. The CDR3 region has the DNA TGTGCCAGCAGCTTAGGGCGGGGGGGCCTACGAGCGTCCGAGCAGTACTTC. Translating it yields CASSLGRGGLRASEQYF.

The rearrangement joins TRBV5-4 to TRBJ2-2; weak D call: TRBD2 (6 bases). The CDR3 spans 15 residues. Trimming took 4 bases from V and 0 from J, leaving 10 bases between them. CDR1 is SGHNT and CDR2 is YYREEE in the germline V gene (reference sequence). CDR3 in DNA: TGTGCCAGCAGCGAGCGGGCCACGAACACCGGGGAGCTGTTTTTT. This codes for CASSERATNTGELFF.

The chain combines TRBV6-6 with TRBJ2-7; D is uncertain. The CDR3 totals 13 residues. Germline V CDR1 and CDR2: MNHNY, SVGAGI (reference sequence). Trimming shortened V by 2 bases and J by 4 bases, and 9 bases separated the two germline ends. CDR3 region: CASSYPPDYEQYF. The CDR3 nucleotides read TGTGCCAGCAGTTACCCACCAGATTACGAGCAGTACTTC.

This clone showed up just a few times. The rearrangement joins TRBV25-1 to TRBJ2-7; 8 bases match TRBD1. V was pared by 10 bases and J by 5 bases, with 10 bases of the junction left unmatched. Germline CDR1 is MGHDK and CDR2 is SYGVNS. This CDR3 contains 13 residues. CDR3 in amino acids: CAIARGLHDEQYF. CDR3 sequence (DNA): TGTGCCATCGCCAGGGGGCTGCATGACGAGCAGTACTTC.

The V call is TRBV18, the J call TRBJ1-2; D is undetermined. This CDR3 is 16 amino acids long. Trimming took off 2 bases at V and 4 bases at J, with 17 bases between the two ends. Germline V gene lookup returns CDR1 KGHSH and CDR2 LQKENI. CDR3 sequence (DNA): TGTGCCAGCTCACCAAATCACAAGGATACGGGCTATGGCTACACCTTC. Its protein is CASSPNHKDTGYGYTF. Drawing the rest from reference TRBV18 and TRBJ1-2, the complete variable domain is NAGVMQNPRHLVRRRGQEARLRCSPMKGHSHVYWYRQLPEEGLKFMVYLQKENIIDESGMPKERFSAEFPKEGPSILRIQQVVRGDSAAYFCASSPNHKDTGYGYTFGSGTRLTVV.